Listed below are T cell receptor beta chains from one sample, sequenced in a study of control samples from healthy donors and cancer patients. Libraries were prepared by immunoSEQ multiplex PCR; TCRdb keeps only in-frame clonotypes and omits some of them. Of about 35,000 clones listed, roughly 92% are singletons. The sequenced sample consisted of PBMCs. The receptors were gathered from a man aged 40-49 years with colorectal cancer. The CDR3 runs from the conserved cysteine through the conserved F or W. A D gene is named only where the DNA matches it firmly. The size of a clone is reported for some rows only, either as once, few or many, or as a class for expanded clones.

d_call	clone_size	v_call	j_call	cdr3_aa	cdr3_nt
NA	NA	TRBV5-1	TRBJ2-3	CASSLFGDSTDTQYF	TGCGCCAGCAGCTTGTTCGGAGATAGCACAGATACGCAGTATTTT
NA	few	TRBV30	TRBJ1-3	CAWRGDGYSGNTIYF	TGTGCCTGGAGGGGGGACGGATACTCTGGAAACACCATATATTTT
TRBD2	NA	TRBV6-6	TRBJ2-1	CASKSGGANEQFF	TGTGCCAGCAAGAGCGGGGGGGCCAATGAGCAGTTCTTC
TRBD1	once	TRBV18	TRBJ2-3	CASSPFRQGITDTQYF	TGTGCCAGCTCACCATTCCGACAGGGGATCACAGATACGCAGTATTTT
NA	NA	TRBV18	TRBJ1-1	CASSLLRGGNEAFF	TGTGCCAGCTCACTACTGCGTGGCGGGAATGAAGCTTTCTTT
NA	NA	TRBV10-3	TRBJ2-3	CAIQAGGEDTQYF	TGTGCCATCCAGGCGGGTGGGGAGGATACGCAGTATTTT
TRBD2	NA	TRBV11-2	TRBJ2-5	CASSLSGRAGGQETQYF	TGTGCCAGCAGCTTATCGGGGCGAGCGGGGGGACAAGAGACCCAGTACTTC
NA	NA	TRBV2	TRBJ1-1	CASRQDSKGAEAFF	TGTGCCAGCAGGCAGGACAGTAAGGGGGCTGAAGCTTTCTTT
NA	NA	TRBV7-8	TRBJ1-1	CASSLTVNTEAFF	TGTGCCAGCAGCTTGACAGTGAACACTGAAGCTTTCTTT
TRBD2	NA	TRBV6-2/TRBV6-3	TRBJ2-3	CASSYGAGGVTDTQYF	TGTGCCAGCAGTTACGGTGCGGGGGGTGTCACAGATACGCAGTATTTT
NA	NA	TRBV5-1	TRBJ2-5	CASSSQGTETQYF	TGCGCCAGCAGCTCACAGGGGACTGAGACCCAGTACTTC
NA	NA	TRBV6-6	TRBJ1-3	CASSPTGNTIYF	TGTGCCAGCAGTCCAACAGGAAACACCATATATTTT
NA	NA	TRBV30	TRBJ1-5	CAWKEGFGYSNQPQHF	TGTGCCTGGAAGGAGGGGTTCGGATATAGCAATCAGCCCCAGCATTTT
NA	NA	TRBV10-1	TRBJ1-1	CASSGSGAGRTEAFF	TGCGCCAGCAGTGGCTCTGGGGCAGGGAGAACTGAAGCTTTCTTT
NA	once	TRBV7-2	TRBJ1-2	CASSDTGYGYTF	TGTGCCAGCAGCGATACAGGGTATGGCTACACCTTC
TRBD1	few	TRBV9	TRBJ1-5	CASSGDGQVNQPQHF	TGTGCCAGCAGCGGAGACGGACAGGTCAATCAGCCCCAGCATTTT
NA	NA	TRBV16	TRBJ1-1	CASSQSESGQAFF	TGTGCCAGCAGCCAATCTGAGTCGGGCCAAGCTTTCTTT
TRBD1	NA	TRBV30	TRBJ1-1	CAWSHRGNTEAFF	TGTGCCTGGAGTCACAGGGGCAACACTGAAGCTTTCTTT
NA	NA	TRBV7-2	TRBJ1-1	CASSSPYGGLGTEAFF	TGTGCCAGCAGCTCCCCATACGGGGGGCTAGGCACTGAAGCTTTCTTT
TRBD1	NA	TRBV7-9	TRBJ1-4	CASSPLWTGVMDEKLFF	TGTGCCAGCAGCCCCCTTTGGACAGGGGTCATGGATGAAAAACTGTTTTTT
TRBD2	NA	TRBV5-1	TRBJ2-1	CASSLGSAGGPKFF	TGCGCCAGCAGCTTGGGATCTGCGGGGGGGCCTAAGTTCTTC
NA	NA	TRBV11-3	TRBJ2-7	CASSLGTASYEQYF	TGTGCCAGCAGCTTAGGGACAGCCTCCTACGAGCAGTACTTC
NA	NA	TRBV13	TRBJ1-4	CASSLEGNEKLFF	TGTGCCAGCAGCTTAGAAGGGAATGAAAAACTGTTTTTT
NA	once	TRBV7-2	TRBJ2-2	CASSLGGGNTGELFF	TGTGCCAGCAGCTTAGGCGGTGGGAACACCGGGGAGCTGTTTTTT
NA	NA	TRBV7-3	TRBJ2-6	CASSLKGTASSGANVLTF	TGTGCCAGCAGCTTAAAGGGGACGGCGAGCTCTGGGGCCAACGTCCTGACTTTC
NA	NA	TRBV4-3	TRBJ1-2	CASSGGLYYGYTF	TGCGCCAGCAGCGGGGGTCTATACTATGGCTACACCTTC
NA	NA	TRBV9	TRBJ1-2	CASSVKQGWGYTF	TGTGCCAGCAGCGTAAAGCAGGGATGGGGCTACACCTTC
TRBD2	NA	TRBV5-4	TRBJ2-3	CASSLGSVAGGADTQYF	TGTGCCAGCAGCTTGGGTAGCGTAGCGGGGGGAGCTGATACGCAGTATTTT
TRBD1	NA	TRBV7-9	TRBJ1-3	CASRRLTGTVDSGNTIYF	TGTGCCAGCAGGCGACTTACCGGGACAGTTGATTCTGGAAACACCATATATTTT
NA	once	TRBV4-1	TRBJ2-5	CASSQDFGLVGGTQYF	TGCGCCAGCAGCCAAGATTTCGGACTGGTAGGGGGGACCCAGTACTTC
NA	NA	TRBV30	TRBJ1-6	CAWSVLGPLGIDNSPLHF	TGTGCCTGGAGTGTATTAGGCCCGCTGGGAATCGATAATTCACCCCTCCACTTT
TRBD2	NA	TRBV3-1/TRBV3-2	TRBJ2-1	CASSQPLLAGAKQEQFF	TGTGCCAGCAGCCAACCATTACTAGCGGGGGCGAAACAAGAGCAGTTCTTC
TRBD1	NA	TRBV18	TRBJ2-2	CASSPPGQANTGELFF	TGTGCCAGCTCACCACCGGGACAGGCGAACACCGGGGAGCTGTTTTTT
NA	NA	TRBV4-1	TRBJ2-7	CASSQVRGDSDEQYF	TGCGCCAGCAGCCAAGTGAGGGGGGACTCGGACGAGCAGTACTTC
NA	NA	TRBV2	TRBJ2-7	CASSELGSSYEQYF	TGTGCCAGCAGTGAACTAGGGAGCTCCTACGAGCAGTACTTC
TRBD1	NA	TRBV5-8	TRBJ1-1	CASTVGGGWNTEAFF	TGTGCCAGCACCGTTGGAGGGGGCTGGAACACTGAAGCTTTCTTT
NA	NA	TRBV7-2	TRBJ2-7	CASSLDVGGRPRPGEQYF	TGTGCCAGCAGCTTAGATGTCGGGGGCAGGCCCCGTCCGGGCGAGCAGTACTTC
NA	NA	TRBV12-3/TRBV12-4	TRBJ2-7	CASSLVVGEQYF	TGTGCCAGCAGTTTAGTGGTGGGCGAGCAGTACTTC
TRBD1	NA	TRBV19	TRBJ1-6	CASNGDSHSPLHF	TGTGCCAGTAATGGGGACAGCCATTCACCCCTCCACTTT
NA	NA	TRBV12-5	TRBJ2-2	CASGNPDSNTGELFF	TGTGCTAGTGGCAACCCGGACAGTAACACCGGGGAGCTGTTTTTT
NA	NA	TRBV28	TRBJ1-3	CASTTGVTAGNTIYF	TGTGCCAGCACCACCGGGGTAACAGCTGGAAACACCATATATTTT
NA	NA	TRBV6-5	TRBJ1-2	CASSYSTNYGYTF	TGTGCCAGCAGTTACTCTACTAACTATGGCTACACCTTC
NA	NA	TRBV6-5	TRBJ1-5	CASRSYSNQPQHF	TGTGCCAGCAGGAGTTATAGCAATCAGCCCCAGCATTTT
TRBD2	NA	TRBV6-6	TRBJ2-4	CASSNSGGVAKNIQYF	TGTGCCAGCAGTAACAGCGGGGGGGTAGCCAAAAACATTCAGTACTTC
TRBD2	NA	TRBV24-1	TRBJ2-3	CATSDTPTSGATDTQYF	TGTGCCACCAGTGACACCCCGACTAGCGGGGCGACAGATACGCAGTATTTT
NA	NA	TRBV3-1/TRBV3-2	TRBJ1-3	CASSQEGVSGNTIYF	TGTGCCAGCAGCCAAGAAGGAGTATCTGGAAACACCATATATTTT
TRBD1	NA	TRBV7-9	TRBJ1-3	CASRPQWDSSGNTIYF	TGTGCCAGCAGACCACAATGGGACAGCTCTGGAAACACCATATATTTT
NA	NA	TRBV13	TRBJ2-1	CASSLGLVGSSNEQFF	TGTGCCAGCAGCTTAGGCCTGGTTGGCAGTTCCAATGAGCAGTTCTTC
TRBD1	NA	TRBV6-5	TRBJ1-5	CASRSTGPGEPQHF	TGTGCCAGCAGATCGACAGGGCCTGGGGAGCCCCAGCATTTT
TRBD2	NA	TRBV4-1	TRBJ2-2	CASSQDYQAGGGGELFF	TGCGCCAGCAGCCAAGATTATCAAGCGGGGGGCGGCGGGGAGCTGTTTTTT
TRBD1	NA	TRBV6-5	TRBJ1-5	CASKMTGGHQPQHF	TGTGCCAGCAAAATGACAGGGGGCCATCAGCCCCAGCATTTT
NA	NA	TRBV5-1	TRBJ2-2	CASSLSVSPNTGELFF	TGCGCCAGCAGCTTGTCGGTCAGTCCGAACACCGGGGAGCTGTTTTTT
NA	NA	TRBV18	TRBJ2-5	CASSPRTAEQGTQYF	TGTGCCAGCTCACCACGGACGGCTGAGCAGGGGACCCAGTACTTC
TRBD1	NA	TRBV7-8	TRBJ2-2	CASSLGGHTGELFF	TGTGCCAGCAGCCTAGGGGGCCACACCGGGGAGCTGTTTTTT
TRBD1	once	TRBV5-1	TRBJ1-4	CASSRDRREKLFF	TGCGCCAGCAGTCGGGACAGGCGAGAAAAACTGTTTTTT
TRBD2	NA	TRBV9	TRBJ2-7	CASSARPGLAGGETYEQYF	TGTGCCAGCAGCGCCCGTCCGGGACTAGCGGGGGGAGAAACCTACGAGCAGTACTTC
TRBD1	once	TRBV9	TRBJ2-1	CASSVDRGEQFF	TGTGCCAGCAGCGTAGACAGGGGTGAGCAGTTCTTC
TRBD1	NA	TRBV9	TRBJ1-6	CASSASTDRGSPLHF	TGTGCCAGCAGCGCATCCACGGACAGGGGTTCACCCCTCCACTTT
TRBD2	NA	TRBV19	TRBJ2-3	CASSIETGGGKRTDTQYF	TGTGCCAGTAGTATAGAGACCGGGGGGGGAAAACGCACAGATACGCAGTATTTT